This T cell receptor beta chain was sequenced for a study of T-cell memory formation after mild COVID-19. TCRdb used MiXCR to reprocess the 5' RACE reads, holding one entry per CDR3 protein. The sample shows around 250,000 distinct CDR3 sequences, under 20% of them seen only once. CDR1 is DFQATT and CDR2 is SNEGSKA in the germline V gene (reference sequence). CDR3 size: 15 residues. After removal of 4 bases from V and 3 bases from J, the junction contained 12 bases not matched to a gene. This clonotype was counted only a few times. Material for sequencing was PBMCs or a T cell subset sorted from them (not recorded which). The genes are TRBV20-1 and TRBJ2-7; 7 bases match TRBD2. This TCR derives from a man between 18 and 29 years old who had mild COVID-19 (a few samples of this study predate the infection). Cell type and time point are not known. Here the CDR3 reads CSAKGERGGFYEQYF. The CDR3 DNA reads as TGCAGTGCTAAAGGAGAGCGGGGTGGATTCTACGAGCAGTACTTC.